The T cell receptor beta chain under discussion was sequenced for a study of blood T cell repertoires in COVID-19. This CDR3 contains 16 residues. V lost 4 bases and J lost 6, with 20 bases in between. The germline V gene has CDR1 SGHNT and CDR2 YENEEA. Generated by immunoSEQ multiplex PCR, the TCRdb table keeps only in-frame clones and is missing some. This table has about 140,000 clones, approximately 86% appearing once. The receptor was derived from a woman aged 55-70 years with acute or convalescent COVID-19. V is TRBV11-3 and J is TRBJ2-3; weak D call: TRBD2 (6 bases). Sequencing input: peripheral blood. The CDR3 sequence: CASSSSHGRGGDTQYF. The CDR3 DNA is TGTGCCAGCAGCTCCTCCCACGGGAGAGGCGGGGATACGCAGTATTTT.